This TCR beta chain was retrieved from a study of T-cell reconstitution after alpha-beta-depleted transplantation in children. The V gene lost 2 bases and the J gene lost 5 bases, with 11 bases spanning the gap. Germline CDR1 MGHRA, CDR2 YSYEKL. This CDR3 region has 14 residues. During its preparation, the TCRbeta library received unique molecular identifiers. TCRdb used MiXCR to reprocess the PCR reads, holding one entry per CDR3 protein. The sample holds around 400,000 distinct CDR3 sequences, about a tenth seen once. This receptor was taken from a human donor who donated a stem cell graft to a child with acute myeloid leukemia. Sequenced material: PBMCs from the stem cell graft donor, taken from the stem cell graft. The chain links TRBV4-1 to TRBJ2-3, with no clear D. CDR3 region: CASSQIATQDTQYF. The CDR3 nucleotides are TGCGCCAGCAGCCAAATCGCGACCCAAGATACGCAGTATTTT.